This passage covers 12 T cell receptor beta chains from one sample sequenced in a study of neurological immune-mediated disorders. TCRdb re-called the 5' RACE reads with MiXCR, one entry per CDR3 protein. The sample comprises more than 30,000 distinct CDR3 sequences, roughly 4.4% of which are singletons, and 23% rests with the top ten. Sequenced input: PBMCs. The receptor set was obtained from a man aged 18 to 35 in good health.

This clonotype was seen at least ten times. The J gene is TRBJ2-3, the V gene TRBV5-1; TRBD2 aligns across 9 bases. This CDR3 region has 15 residues. Germline trimming cut 5 bases from V and 4 bases from J; bases unmatched to any gene: 8. Germline CDR1 and CDR2: SGHRS and YFSETQ. The CDR3 protein is CASRSGLALSDTQYF. CDR3 nucleotides: TGCGCCAGCAGGTCGGGACTAGCATTGTCAGATACGCAGTATTTT.

This clonotype was seen ten or more times. The J gene is TRBJ2-4, the V gene TRBV12-3 or TRBV12-4, with 7 bases fitting TRBD2. CDR3 length: 18 residues. V shed 6 bases, J shed 3 bases, and the junction held 17 bases outside the gene matches. The CDR3 region has the DNA TGTGCCAGCAGCTCTGCGGGGCGGGGGATTCGGGTCAAAAACATTCAGTACTTC. Translating it yields CASSSAGRGIRVKNIQYF.

This clonotype was counted at least ten times. The genes are TRBV27 and TRBJ1-2, with D unresolved. The CDR3 is made up of 13 amino acids. Deletions cut 2 bases from V and 6 bases from J, with 10 bases between. The germline CDR1 and CDR2 sequences are MNHEY and SMNVEV (reference sequence). CDR3 nucleotides: TGTGCCAGCAGTTTACTAGGAATTGATGGCTACACCTTC. Residues: CASSLLGIDGYTF.

This clonotype came up many times. V usage is TRBV12-3 or TRBV12-4 and J usage is TRBJ1-5, with D hard to call. This CDR3 is 14 amino acids long. V was pared by 3 bases and J by 1 base, with 7 bases between. Here the CDR3 DNA reads TGTGCCAGCAGTTTCCCCGTGAGCAATCAGCCCCAGCATTTT. It yields the protein CASSFPVSNQPQHF.

By share, this clonotype counts as medium-sized (0.01 to 0.1%). The chain is built from TRBV20-1 and TRBJ2-1, with 7 bases that match TRBD1. CDR1 is DFQATT, CDR2 SNEGSKA, per germline (reference sequence). CDR3 length equals 15 residues. V lost 0 bases and J lost 6; bases outside the gene matches: 8. CDR3 nucleotide sequence: TGCAGTGCTAGAGATCCTTCGGGACAGCTCAATGAGCAGTTCTTC. Amino acid sequence: CSARDPSGQLNEQFF.

This clonotype was counted ten times or more. The chain links TRBV5-1 to TRBJ1-5; D gene uncertain. Trimming pared 0 bases from V and 4 bases from J, leaving 8 bases between. CDR3 length: 14 amino acids. From germline, CDR1 is SGHRS and CDR2 YFSETQ. This CDR3 reads CASSLGQQNQPQHF. Written as DNA, the CDR3 is TGCGCCAGCAGCTTGGGGCAGCAAAATCAGCCCCAGCATTTT. The full variable domain, rest sourced from reference TRBV5-1 and TRBJ1-5, is KAGVTQTPRYLIKTRGQQVTLSCSPISGHRSVSWYQQTPGQGLQFLFEYFSETQRNKGNFPGRFSGRQFSNSRSEMNVSTLELGDSALYLCASSLGQQNQPQHFGDGTRLSIL.

This clonotype has ten or more counts. The rearrangement joins TRBV3-1 to TRBJ2-3, with a possible D match to TRBD1 (5 bases). This CDR3 has 17 residues. Germline CDR1 and CDR2: LGHDT and YNNKEL (reference sequence). V dropped 5 bases and J dropped 2 bases, with 20 bases sitting between them. The CDR3: CASSFKFQGWDTDTQYF. CDR3 DNA sequence: TGTGCCAGCAGCTTCAAGTTTCAGGGCTGGGACACAGATACGCAGTATTTT.

This clonotype was detected ten times or more. As DNA, the CDR3 is TGCGCCAGCAGCTTGGCTGTCCAGGGGGACGGCGGGGAGCTGTTTTTT. It encodes CASSLAVQGDGGELFF. The chain recombines TRBV5-1 with TRBJ2-2; 7 bases are shared with TRBD1. Germline CDR1 is SGHRS and CDR2 is YFSETQ. The CDR3 has 16 residues. The trim removed 0 bases at V and 7 bases at J, leaving 9 bases unmatched.

This clonotype was counted many times. The chain joins TRBV12-3 or TRBV12-4 to TRBJ2-1; TRBD1 is a possible D gene (5 bases). Trimming cost V 8 bases and J 3 bases, with 14 bases left between them. The CDR3 consists of 14 residues. This CDR3 is CASGRVSLYNEQFF. CDR3 sequence (DNA): TGTGCCAGCGGCAGGGTGTCCCTCTACAATGAGCAGTTCTTC.

In its sample, this clonotype was seen many times. The V and J genes are TRBV11-3 and TRBJ2-3; D is unclear. V was trimmed by 3 bases and J by 4 bases, leaving 11 bases between them. Germline V CDR1 and CDR2: SGHNT, YENEEA. CDR3 length: 14 amino acids. The CDR3 nucleotides are TGTGCCAGCAGCTTGGTCGGTGTTTCAGATACGCAGTATTTT. Amino acids: CASSLVGVSDTQYF.

This clonotype was detected ten times or more. This rearrangement joins TRBV20-1 to TRBJ2-7, with 7 bases lining up with TRBD2. This CDR3 region has 15 residues. Losses at the gene ends were 1 base for V and 1 base for J; bases not matched to a gene: 7. The germline V gene encodes CDR1 DFQATT and CDR2 SNEGSKA (reference sequence). CDR3 bases: TGCAGTGCTAGAGTCGAGACTAGCAGTTCCTACGAGCAGTACTTC. This sequence encodes CSARVETSSSYEQYF.

This clonotype was seen ten or more times. The chain carries TRBV3-1 and TRBJ2-1; the D is unclear. Trimming took 0 bases from V and 5 from J, leaving 11 bases between them. Looked up from germline, CDR1 is LGHDT and CDR2 is YNNKEL (reference sequence). CDR3 length equals 15 residues. The CDR3 loop is CASSQDPQVHNEQFF. CDR3 coding DNA: TGTGCCAGCAGCCAAGATCCCCAGGTTCACAATGAGCAGTTCTTC.